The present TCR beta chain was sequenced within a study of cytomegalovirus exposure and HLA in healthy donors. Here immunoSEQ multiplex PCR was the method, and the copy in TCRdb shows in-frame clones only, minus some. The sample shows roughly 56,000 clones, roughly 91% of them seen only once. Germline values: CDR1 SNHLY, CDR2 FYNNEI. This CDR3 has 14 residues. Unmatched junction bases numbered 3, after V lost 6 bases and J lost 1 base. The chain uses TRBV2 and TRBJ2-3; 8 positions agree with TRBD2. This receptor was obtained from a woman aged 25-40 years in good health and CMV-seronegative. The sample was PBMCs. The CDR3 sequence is CASSLTSGTDTQYF. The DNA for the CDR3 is TGTGCCAGCAGCTTGACTAGCGGCACAGATACGCAGTATTTT.